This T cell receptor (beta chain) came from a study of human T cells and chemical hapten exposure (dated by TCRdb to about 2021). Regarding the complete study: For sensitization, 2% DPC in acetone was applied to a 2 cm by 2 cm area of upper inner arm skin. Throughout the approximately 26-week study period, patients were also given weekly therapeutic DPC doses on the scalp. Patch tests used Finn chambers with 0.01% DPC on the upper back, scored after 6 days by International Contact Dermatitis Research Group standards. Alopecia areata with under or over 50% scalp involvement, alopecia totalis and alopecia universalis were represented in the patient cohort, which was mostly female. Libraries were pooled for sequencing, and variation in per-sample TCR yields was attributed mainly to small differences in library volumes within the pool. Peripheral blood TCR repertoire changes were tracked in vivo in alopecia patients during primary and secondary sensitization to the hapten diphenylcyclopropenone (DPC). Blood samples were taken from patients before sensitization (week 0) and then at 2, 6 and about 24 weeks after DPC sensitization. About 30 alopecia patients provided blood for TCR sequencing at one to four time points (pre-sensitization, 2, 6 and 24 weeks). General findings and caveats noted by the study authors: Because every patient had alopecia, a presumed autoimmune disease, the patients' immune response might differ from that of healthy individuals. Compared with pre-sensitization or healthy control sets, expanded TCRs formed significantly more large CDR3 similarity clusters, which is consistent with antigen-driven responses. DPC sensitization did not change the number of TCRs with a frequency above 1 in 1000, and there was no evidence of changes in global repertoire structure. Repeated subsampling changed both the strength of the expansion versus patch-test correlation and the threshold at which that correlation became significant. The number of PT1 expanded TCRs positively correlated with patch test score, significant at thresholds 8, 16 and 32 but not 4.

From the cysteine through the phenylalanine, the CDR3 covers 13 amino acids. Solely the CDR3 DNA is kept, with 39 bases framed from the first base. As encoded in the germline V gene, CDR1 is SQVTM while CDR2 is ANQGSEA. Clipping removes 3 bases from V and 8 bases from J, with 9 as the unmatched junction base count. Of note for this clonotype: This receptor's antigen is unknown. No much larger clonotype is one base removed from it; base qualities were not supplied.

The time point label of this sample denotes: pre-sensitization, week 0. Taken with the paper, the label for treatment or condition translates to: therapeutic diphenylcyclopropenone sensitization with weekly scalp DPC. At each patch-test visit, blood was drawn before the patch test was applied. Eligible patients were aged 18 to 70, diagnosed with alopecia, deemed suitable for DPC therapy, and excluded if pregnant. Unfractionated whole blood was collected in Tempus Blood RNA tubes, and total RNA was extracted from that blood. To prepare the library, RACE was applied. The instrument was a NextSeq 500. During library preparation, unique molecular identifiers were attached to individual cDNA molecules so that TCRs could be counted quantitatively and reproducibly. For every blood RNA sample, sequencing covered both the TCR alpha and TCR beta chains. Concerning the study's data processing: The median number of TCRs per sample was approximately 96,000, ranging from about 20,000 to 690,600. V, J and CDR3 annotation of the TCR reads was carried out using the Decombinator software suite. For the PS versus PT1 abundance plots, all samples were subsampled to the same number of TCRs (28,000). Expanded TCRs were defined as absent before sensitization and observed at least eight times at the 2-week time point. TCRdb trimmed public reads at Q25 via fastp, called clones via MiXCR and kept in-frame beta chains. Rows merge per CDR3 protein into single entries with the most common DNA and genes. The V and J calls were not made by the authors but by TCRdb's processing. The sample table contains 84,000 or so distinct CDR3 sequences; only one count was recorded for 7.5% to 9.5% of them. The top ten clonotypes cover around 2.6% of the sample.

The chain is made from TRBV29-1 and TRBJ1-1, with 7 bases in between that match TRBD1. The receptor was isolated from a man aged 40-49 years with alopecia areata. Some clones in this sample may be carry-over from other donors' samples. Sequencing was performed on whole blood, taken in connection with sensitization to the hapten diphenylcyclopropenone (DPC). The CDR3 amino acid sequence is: CSVDGTEDGEAFF. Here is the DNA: TGCAGCGTTGACGGGACAGAGGACGGGGAAGCTTTCTTT.